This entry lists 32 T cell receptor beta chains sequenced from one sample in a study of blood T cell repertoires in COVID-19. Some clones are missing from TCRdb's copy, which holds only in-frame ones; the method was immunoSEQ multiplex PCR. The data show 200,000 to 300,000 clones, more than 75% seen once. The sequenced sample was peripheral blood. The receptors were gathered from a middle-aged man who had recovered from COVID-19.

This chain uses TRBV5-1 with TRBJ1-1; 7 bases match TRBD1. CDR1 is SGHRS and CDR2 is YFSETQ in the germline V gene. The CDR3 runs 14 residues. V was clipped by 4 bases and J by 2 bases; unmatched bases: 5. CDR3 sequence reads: CASSEDRPNTEAFF. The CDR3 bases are TGCGCCAGCAGCGAGGACAGGCCTAACACTGAAGCTTTCTTT.

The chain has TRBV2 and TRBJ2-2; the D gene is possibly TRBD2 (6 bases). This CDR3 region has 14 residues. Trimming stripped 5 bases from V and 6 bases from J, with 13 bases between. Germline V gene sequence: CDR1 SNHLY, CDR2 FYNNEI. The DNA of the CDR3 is TGTGCCAGCAGTACGACTAGAAAACCCGGGGAGCTGTTTTTT. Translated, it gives CASSTTRKPGELFF.

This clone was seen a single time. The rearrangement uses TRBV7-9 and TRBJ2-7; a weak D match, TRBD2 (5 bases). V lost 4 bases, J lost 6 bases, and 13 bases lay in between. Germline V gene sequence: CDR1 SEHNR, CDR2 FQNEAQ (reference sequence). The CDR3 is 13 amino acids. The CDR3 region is CASSYRGTGEQYF. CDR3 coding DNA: TGTGCCAGCAGCTATCGGGGAACGGGCGAGCAGTACTTC.

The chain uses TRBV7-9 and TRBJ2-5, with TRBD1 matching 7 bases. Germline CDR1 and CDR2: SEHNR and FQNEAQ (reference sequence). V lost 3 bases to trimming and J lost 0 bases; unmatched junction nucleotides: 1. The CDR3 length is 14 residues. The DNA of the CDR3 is TGTGCCAGCAGCTTGACAGGGAACCAAGAGACCCAGTACTTC. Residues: CASSLTGNQETQYF.

The CDR3 reads CASSVRGQRTDTQYF. CDR3 nucleotide sequence: TGTGCCAGCAGTGTTAGGGGACAGCGCACAGATACGCAGTATTTT. The chain links TRBV2 to TRBJ2-3, with 7 bases matching TRBD1. J was trimmed by 1 base and V by 4 bases; bases with no gene match: 5. The CDR3 length is 15 residues. Germline lookup yields CDR1 SNHLY and CDR2 FYNNEI.

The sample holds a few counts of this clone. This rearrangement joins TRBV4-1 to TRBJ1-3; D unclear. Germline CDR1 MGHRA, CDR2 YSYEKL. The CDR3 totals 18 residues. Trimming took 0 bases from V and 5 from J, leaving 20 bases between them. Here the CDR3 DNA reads TGCGCCAGCAGCCAAGATGGTGCGGGCTTGGGGAGCAGAAACACCATATATTTT. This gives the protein CASSQDGAGLGSRNTIYF.

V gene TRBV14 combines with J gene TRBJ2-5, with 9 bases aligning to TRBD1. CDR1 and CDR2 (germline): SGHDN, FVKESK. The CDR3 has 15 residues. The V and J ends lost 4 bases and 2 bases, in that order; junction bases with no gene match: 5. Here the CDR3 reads CASSRLGQGQETQYF. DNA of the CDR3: TGTGCCAGCAGCCGTTTGGGACAGGGACAAGAGACCCAGTACTTC.

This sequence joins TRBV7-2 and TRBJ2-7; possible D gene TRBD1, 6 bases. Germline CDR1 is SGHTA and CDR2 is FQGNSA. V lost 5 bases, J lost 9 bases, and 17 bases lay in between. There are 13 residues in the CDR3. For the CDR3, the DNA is TGTGCCAGCAGCCAGGGCCCCAAGACAGGGCAGTACTTC. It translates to CASSQGPKTGQYF.

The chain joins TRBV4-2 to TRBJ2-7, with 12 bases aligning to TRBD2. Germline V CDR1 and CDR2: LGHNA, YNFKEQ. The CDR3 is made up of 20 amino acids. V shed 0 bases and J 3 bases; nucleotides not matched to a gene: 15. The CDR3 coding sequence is TGTGCCAGCAGCCAAGATCCACCTCGGGCTCTAGCGGGGGGGGTCTACGAGCAGTACTTC. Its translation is CASSQDPPRALAGGVYEQYF.

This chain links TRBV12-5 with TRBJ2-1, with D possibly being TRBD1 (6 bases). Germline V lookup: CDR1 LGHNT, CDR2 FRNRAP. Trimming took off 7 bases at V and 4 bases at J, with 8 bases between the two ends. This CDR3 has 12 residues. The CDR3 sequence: CASAQGYNEQFF. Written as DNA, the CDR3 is TGTGCTAGTGCACAGGGATACAATGAGCAGTTCTTC. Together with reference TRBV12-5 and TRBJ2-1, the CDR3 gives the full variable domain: DARVTQTPRHKVTEMGQEVTMRCQPILGHNTVFWYRQTMMQGLELLAYFRNRAPLDDSGMPKDRFSAEMPDATLATLKIQPSEPRDSAVYFCASAQGYNEQFFGPGTRLTVL.

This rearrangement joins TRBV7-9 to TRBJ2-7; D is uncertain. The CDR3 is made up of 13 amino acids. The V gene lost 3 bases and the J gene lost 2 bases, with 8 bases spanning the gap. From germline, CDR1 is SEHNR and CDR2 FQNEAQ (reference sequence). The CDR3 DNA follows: TGTGCCAGCAGCTTGAATAGAACCTACGAGCAGTACTTC. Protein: CASSLNRTYEQYF.

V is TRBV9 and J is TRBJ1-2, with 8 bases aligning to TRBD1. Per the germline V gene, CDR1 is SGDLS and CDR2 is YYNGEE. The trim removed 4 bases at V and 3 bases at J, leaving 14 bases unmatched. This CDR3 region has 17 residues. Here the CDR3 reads CASSPRTGTTHYYGYTF. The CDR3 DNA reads TGTGCCAGCAGCCCCCGGACAGGGACTACCCATTACTATGGCTACACCTTC.

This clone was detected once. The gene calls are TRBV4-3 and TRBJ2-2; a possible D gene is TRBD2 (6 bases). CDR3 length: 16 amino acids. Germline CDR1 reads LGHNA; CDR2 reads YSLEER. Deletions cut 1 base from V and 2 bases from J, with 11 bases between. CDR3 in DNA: TGCGCCAGCAGCCAAGGCCCCGGGACTAACACCGGGGAGCTGTTTTTT. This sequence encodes CASSQGPGTNTGELFF.

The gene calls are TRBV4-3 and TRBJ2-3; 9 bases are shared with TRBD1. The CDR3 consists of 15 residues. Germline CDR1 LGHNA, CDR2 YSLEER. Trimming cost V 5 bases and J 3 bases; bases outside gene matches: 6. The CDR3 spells CASSATGGGTDTQYF. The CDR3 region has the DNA TGCGCCAGCAGCGCCACAGGGGGCGGTACAGATACGCAGTATTTT.

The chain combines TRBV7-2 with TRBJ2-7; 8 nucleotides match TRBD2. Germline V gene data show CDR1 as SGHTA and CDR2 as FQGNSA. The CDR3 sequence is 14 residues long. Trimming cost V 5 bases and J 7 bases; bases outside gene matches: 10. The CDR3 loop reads CASSRSGGAREQYF. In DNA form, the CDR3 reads TGTGCCAGCAGCCGCTCCGGGGGGGCGCGGGAGCAGTACTTC.

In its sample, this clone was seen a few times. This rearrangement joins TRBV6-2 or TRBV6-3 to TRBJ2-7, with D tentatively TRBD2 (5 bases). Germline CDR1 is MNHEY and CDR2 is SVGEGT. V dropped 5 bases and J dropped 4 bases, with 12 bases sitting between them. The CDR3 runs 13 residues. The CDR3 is CASSDGLGYEQYF. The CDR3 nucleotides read TGTGCCAGCAGTGATGGACTGGGGTACGAGCAGTACTTC.

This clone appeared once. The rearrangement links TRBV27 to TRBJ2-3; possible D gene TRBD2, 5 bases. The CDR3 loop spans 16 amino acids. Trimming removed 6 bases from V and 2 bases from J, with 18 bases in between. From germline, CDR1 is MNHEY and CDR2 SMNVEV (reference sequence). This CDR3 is CASRNIDRRYTDTQYF. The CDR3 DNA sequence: TGTGCCAGCAGAAACATAGACCGGAGGTACACAGATACGCAGTATTTT.

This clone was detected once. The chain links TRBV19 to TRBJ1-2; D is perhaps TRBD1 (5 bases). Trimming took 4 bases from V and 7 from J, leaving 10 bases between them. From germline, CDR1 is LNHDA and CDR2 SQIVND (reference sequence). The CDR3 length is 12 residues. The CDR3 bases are TGTGCCAGTAGTACTTACAGGCGTGGCTACACCTTC. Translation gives CASSTYRRGYTF. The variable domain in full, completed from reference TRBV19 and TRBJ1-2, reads DGGITQSPKYLFRKEGQNVTLSCEQNLNHDAMYWYRQDPGQGLRLIYYSQIVNDFQKGDIAEGYSVSREKKESFPLTVTSAQKNPTAFYLCASSTYRRGYTFGSGTRLTVV.

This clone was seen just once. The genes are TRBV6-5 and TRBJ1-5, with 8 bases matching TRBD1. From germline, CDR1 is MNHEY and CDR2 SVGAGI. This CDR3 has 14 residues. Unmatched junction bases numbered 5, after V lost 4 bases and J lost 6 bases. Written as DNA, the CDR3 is TGTGCCAGCAGTTGGACAGGGTTAGGTCAGCCCCAGCATTTT. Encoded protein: CASSWTGLGQPQHF.

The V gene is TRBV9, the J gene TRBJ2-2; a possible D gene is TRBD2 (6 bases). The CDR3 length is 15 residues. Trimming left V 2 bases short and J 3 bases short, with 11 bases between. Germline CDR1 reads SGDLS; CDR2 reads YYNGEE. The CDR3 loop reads CASSVGGADTGELFF. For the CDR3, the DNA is TGTGCCAGCAGCGTTGGAGGGGCGGACACCGGGGAGCTGTTTTTT.

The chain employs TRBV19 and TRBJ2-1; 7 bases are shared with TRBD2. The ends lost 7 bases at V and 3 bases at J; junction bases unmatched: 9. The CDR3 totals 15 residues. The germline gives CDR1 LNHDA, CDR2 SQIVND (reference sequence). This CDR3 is CASTSSGASYNEQFF. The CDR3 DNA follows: TGTGCCAGTACCAGCAGCGGGGCTAGCTACAATGAGCAGTTCTTC.

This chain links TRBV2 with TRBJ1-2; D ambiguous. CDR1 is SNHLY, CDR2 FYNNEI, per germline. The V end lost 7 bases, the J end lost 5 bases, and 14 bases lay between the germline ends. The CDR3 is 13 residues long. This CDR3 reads CASISRSRYGYTF. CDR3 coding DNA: TGTGCCAGCATTTCAAGGAGTCGTTATGGCTACACCTTC.

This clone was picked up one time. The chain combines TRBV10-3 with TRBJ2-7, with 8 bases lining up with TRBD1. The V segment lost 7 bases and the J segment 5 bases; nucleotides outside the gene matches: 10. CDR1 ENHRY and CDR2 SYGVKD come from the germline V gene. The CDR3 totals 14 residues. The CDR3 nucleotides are TGTGCCATCAAGGCACAGGGGGTTGTAAACGAGCAGTACTTC. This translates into CAIKAQGVVNEQYF.

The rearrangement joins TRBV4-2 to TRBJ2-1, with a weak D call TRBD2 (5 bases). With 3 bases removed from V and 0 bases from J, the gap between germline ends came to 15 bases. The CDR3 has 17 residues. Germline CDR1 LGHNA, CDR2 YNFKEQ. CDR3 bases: TGTGCCAGCAGCCAGTTTGGGGTTGGGAGCTCCTACAATGAGCAGTTCTTC. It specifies CASSQFGVGSSYNEQFF.

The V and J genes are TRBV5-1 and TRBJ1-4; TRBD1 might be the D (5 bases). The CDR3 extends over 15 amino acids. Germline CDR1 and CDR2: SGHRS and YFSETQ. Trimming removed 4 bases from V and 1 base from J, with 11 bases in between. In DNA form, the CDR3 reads TGCGCCAGCAGCCGGGGCGGGGTAACTAATGAAAAACTGTTTTTT. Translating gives CASSRGGVTNEKLFF.

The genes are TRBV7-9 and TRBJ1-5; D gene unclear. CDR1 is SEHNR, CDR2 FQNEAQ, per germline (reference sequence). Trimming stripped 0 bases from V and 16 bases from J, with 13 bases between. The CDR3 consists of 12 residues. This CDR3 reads CASSLAAGILHF. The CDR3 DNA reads TGTGCCAGCAGCTTAGCGGCAGGTATTTTACATTTT. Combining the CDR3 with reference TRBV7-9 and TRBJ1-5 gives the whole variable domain DTGVSQNPRHKITKRGQNVTFRCDPISEHNRLYWYRQTLGQGPEFLTYFQNEAQLEKSRLLSDRFSAERPKGSFSTLEIQRTEQGDSAMYLCASSLAAGILHFGDGTRLSIL.

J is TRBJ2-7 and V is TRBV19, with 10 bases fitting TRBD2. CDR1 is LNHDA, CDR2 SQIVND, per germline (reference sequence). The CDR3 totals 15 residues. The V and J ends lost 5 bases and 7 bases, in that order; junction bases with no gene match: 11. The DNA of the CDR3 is TGTGCCAGTAGTGTCCAAGCGGGGGGGCCGAGTGAGCAGTACTTC. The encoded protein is CASSVQAGGPSEQYF.

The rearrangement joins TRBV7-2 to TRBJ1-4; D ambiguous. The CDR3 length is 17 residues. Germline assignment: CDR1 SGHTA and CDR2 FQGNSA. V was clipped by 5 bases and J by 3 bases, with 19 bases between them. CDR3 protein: CASSPLAGRRPNEKLFF. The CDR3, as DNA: TGTGCCAGCAGCCCACTAGCGGGTAGACGCCCTAATGAAAAACTGTTTTTT.

CDR3 sequence reads: CATSRDGQTQYF. The DNA for the CDR3 is TGTGCCACCAGCAGAGATGGGCAGACCCAGTACTTC. This chain connects TRBV15 to TRBJ2-5; D not resolved. The germline gives CDR1 LNHNV, CDR2 YYDKDF (reference sequence). There are 12 residues in the CDR3. The V gene lost 0 bases and the J gene lost 6 bases, with 5 bases spanning the gap.

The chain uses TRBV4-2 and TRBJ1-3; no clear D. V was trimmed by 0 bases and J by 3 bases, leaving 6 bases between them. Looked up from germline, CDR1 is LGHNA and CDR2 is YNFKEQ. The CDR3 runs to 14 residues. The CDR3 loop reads CASSQEAGGNTIYF. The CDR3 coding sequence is TGTGCCAGCAGCCAAGAGGCTGGTGGAAACACCATATATTTT.

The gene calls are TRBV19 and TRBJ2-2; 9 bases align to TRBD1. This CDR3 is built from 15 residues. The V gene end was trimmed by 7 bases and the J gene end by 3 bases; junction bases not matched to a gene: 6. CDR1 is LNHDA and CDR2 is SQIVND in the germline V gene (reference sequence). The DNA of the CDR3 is TGTGCCAGTAAGTCGGGACAGGGATACACCGGGGAGCTGTTTTTT. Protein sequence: CASKSGQGYTGELFF.

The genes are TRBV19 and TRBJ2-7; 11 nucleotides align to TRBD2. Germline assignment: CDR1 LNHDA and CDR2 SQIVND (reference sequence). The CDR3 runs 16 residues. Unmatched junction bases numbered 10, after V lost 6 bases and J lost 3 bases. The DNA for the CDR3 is TGTGCCAGTAGCCCCACTAGCGGGAGACCCAACTACGAGCAGTACTTC. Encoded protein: CASSPTSGRPNYEQYF. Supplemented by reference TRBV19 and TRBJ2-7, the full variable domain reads DGGITQSPKYLFRKEGQNVTLSCEQNLNHDAMYWYRQDPGQGLRLIYYSQIVNDFQKGDIAEGYSVSREKKESFPLTVTSAQKNPTAFYLCASSPTSGRPNYEQYFGPGTRLTVT.